The clone carrying this T cell receptor beta chain came up a few times. Its target is not known. An expansion of CD8+CD57+ cells by flow cytometry had been shown in patients chosen for sequencing. Every patient was diagnosed with severe acquired aplastic anemia. This CDR3 comprises 13 residues. With 4 bases removed from V and 6 bases from J, the gap between germline ends came to 12 bases. CDR1 and CDR2 (germline): SGDLS, YYNGEE. These data come from a study of CD8+CD57+ T cells in acquired aplastic anemia. Across the whole study: When averaged, DNA from sorted CD4+ and CD8+ cells came to approximately 3.2 ug.

General observations from the study: Sharing between patients and controls was observed for roughly 30 CD8+ CDR3 sequences.

Using genomic DNA as the template, TCR beta VDJ and CDR3 profiling was carried out. TCRdb re-analysed the reads in MiXCR, keeping a single row per CDR3 protein. The sample lists 450,000 to 550,000 distinct CDR3 sequences; more than 25% were seen once. This receptor was taken from a human donor with aplastic anemia. This sequence joins TRBV9 and TRBJ2-3, with no clear D. The material sequenced was sorted CD4+, CD8+, or CD8+CD57+ T cells (not recorded which) from PBMCs. This CDR3 is CASSPDVSDTQYF. The CDR3 DNA is TGTGCCAGCAGCCCTGACGTCTCGGATACGCAGTATTTT. The full variable domain, its missing parts supplied by reference TRBV9 and TRBJ2-3, is DSGVTQTPKHLITATGQRVTLRCSPRSGDLSVYWYQQSLDQGLQFLIQYYNGEERAKGNILERFSAQQFPDLHSELNLSSLELGDSALYFCASSPDVSDTQYFGPGTRLTVL.